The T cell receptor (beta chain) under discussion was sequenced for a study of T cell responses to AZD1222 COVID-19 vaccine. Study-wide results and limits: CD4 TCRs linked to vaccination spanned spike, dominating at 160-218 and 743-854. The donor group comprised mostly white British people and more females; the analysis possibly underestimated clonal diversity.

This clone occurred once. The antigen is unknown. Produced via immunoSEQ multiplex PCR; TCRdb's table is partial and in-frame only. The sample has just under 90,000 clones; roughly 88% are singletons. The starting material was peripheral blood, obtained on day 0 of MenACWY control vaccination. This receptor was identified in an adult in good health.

The CDR3 nucleotides are TGTGCCAGTACCCCGACAGGGGCCGGGGAGCTGTTTTTT. It yields the protein CASTPTGAGELFF. The V call is TRBV19, the J call TRBJ2-2; 8 nucleotides align to TRBD1. Per the germline V gene, CDR1 is LNHDA and CDR2 is SQIVND (reference sequence). The CDR3 spans 13 residues. V shed 7 bases and J 6 bases; nucleotides not matched to a gene: 4.